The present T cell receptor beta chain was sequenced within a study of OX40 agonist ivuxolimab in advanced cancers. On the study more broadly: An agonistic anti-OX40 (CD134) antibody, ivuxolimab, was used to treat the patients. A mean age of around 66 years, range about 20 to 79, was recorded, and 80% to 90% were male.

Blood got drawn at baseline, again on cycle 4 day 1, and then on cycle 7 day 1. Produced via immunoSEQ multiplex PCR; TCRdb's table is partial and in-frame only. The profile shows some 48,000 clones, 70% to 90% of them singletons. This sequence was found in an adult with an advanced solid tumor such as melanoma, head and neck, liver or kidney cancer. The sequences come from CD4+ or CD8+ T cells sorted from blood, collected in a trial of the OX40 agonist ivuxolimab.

The CDR3 sequence: CASRREDEQYF. In nucleotides, the CDR3 is TGTGCCAGCAGGCGGGAGGACGAGCAGTACTTC. The chain employs TRBV27 and TRBJ2-5; 8 bases map to TRBD2. With the DNA end fitting TRBJ2-7 better, the J assignment may be wrong. Germline V gene lookup returns CDR1 MNHEY and CDR2 SMNVEV (reference sequence). The length of the CDR3 is 11 residues.